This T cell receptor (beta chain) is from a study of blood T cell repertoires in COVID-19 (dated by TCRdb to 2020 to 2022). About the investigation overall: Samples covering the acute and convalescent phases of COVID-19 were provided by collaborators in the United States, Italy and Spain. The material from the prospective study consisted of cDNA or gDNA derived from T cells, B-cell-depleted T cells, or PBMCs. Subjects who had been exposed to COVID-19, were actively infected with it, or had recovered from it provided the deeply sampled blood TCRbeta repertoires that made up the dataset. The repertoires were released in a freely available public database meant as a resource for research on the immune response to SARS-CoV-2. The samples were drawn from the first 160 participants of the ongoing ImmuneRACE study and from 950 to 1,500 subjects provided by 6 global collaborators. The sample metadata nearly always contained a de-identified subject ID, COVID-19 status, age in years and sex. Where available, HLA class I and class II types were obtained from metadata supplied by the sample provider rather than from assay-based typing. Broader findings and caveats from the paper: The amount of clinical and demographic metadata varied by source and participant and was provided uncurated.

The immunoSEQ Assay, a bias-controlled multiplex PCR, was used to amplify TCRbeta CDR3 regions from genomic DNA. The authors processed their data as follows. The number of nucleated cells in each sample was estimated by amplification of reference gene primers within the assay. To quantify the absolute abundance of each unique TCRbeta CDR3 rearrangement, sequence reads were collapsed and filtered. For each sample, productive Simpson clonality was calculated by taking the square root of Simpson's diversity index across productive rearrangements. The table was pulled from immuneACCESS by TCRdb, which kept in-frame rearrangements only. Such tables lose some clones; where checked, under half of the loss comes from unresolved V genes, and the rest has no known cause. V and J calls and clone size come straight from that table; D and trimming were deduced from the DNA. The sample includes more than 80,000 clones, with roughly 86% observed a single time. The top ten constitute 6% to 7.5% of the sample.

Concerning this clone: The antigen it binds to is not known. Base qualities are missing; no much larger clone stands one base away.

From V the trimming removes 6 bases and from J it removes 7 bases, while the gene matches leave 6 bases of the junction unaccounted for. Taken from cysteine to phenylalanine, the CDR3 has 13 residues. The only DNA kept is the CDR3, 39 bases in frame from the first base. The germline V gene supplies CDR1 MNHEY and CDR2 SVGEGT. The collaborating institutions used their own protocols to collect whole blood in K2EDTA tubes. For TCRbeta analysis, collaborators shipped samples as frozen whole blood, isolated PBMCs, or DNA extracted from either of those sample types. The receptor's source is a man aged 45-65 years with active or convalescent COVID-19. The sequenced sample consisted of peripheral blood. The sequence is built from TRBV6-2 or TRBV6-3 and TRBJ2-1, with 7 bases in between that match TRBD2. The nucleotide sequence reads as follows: TGTGCCAGCAGCTCCGCACTAGCGAATGAGCAGTTCTTC. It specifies CASSSALANEQFF.